The 6 T cell receptor beta chains in this list originate from one sample, sequenced in a study of cytomegalovirus exposure and HLA in healthy donors. A multiplex PCR was run with 60 Vbeta primers and 13 Jbeta primers. Generated by immunoSEQ multiplex PCR, the TCRdb table keeps only in-frame clones and is missing some. This sample has around 150,000 clones, with roughly three quarters found just once. The sequencing sample was made of PBMCs. The receptors derive from a male donor in good health and CMV-seropositive.

The chain carries TRBV7-9 and TRBJ2-2; tentative D call: TRBD1 (5 bases). The CDR3 totals 14 residues. V was trimmed by 10 bases and J by 3 bases, leaving 15 bases between them. Per germline, CDR1 SEHNR and CDR2 FQNEAQ (reference sequence). This chain's CDR3 is CATPQGLDTGELFF. The DNA for the CDR3 is TGTGCCACCCCTCAGGGTCTGGACACCGGGGAGCTGTTTTTT.

V is TRBV2 and J is TRBJ2-5, with D maybe TRBD2 (6 bases). The germline V gene encodes CDR1 SNHLY and CDR2 FYNNEI. V shed 7 bases and J shed 4 bases, with 10 bases lying between them. The CDR3 loop spans 12 amino acids. CDR3 in amino acids: CASNPGGETQYF. The CDR3 coding sequence is TGTGCCAGCAATCCCGGGGGAGAGACCCAGTACTTC.

The DNA for the CDR3 is TGTGCCTGGAGTGAACAGGGGGGTCAGCCCCAGCATTTT. The encoded protein is CAWSEQGGQPQHF. The chain is built from TRBV30 and TRBJ1-5; the match to TRBD1 covers 8 bases. Looked up from germline, CDR1 is GTSNPN and CDR2 is SVGIG (reference sequence). V lost 1 base and J lost 6; bases outside the gene matches: 2. The CDR3 spans 13 residues.

V usage is TRBV18 and J usage is TRBJ1-1, with a possible D match to TRBD1 (5 bases). Germline assignment: CDR1 KGHSH and CDR2 LQKENI. The CDR3 is 17 amino acids. The V and J ends lost 6 bases and 4 bases respectively, with 24 bases between them. CDR3 sequence reads: CASSQDSLEFTRTEAFF. Written as DNA, the CDR3 is TGTGCCAGCTCCCAAGACAGCCTCGAGTTCACACGCACTGAAGCTTTCTTT.

The CDR3 nucleotides read TGTGCCAGCAGCGCGGGACAGACAGATACGCAGTATTTT. This encodes CASSAGQTDTQYF. The chain employs TRBV5-4 and TRBJ2-3, with D tentatively TRBD1 (7 bases). The germline V and J ends were trimmed by 4 bases and 3 bases, with 9 bases remaining between them. CDR1 SGHNT and CDR2 YYREEE come from the germline V gene (reference sequence). This CDR3 spans 13 amino acids.

The chain joins TRBV7-9 to TRBJ1-2; no definite D call. Germline V CDR1 and CDR2: SEHNR, FQNEAQ (reference sequence). Trimming took 3 bases from V and 3 from J, leaving 14 bases between them. The CDR3 consists of 15 residues. CDR3 residues: CASSLSALEDYGYTF. The CDR3 DNA reads TGTGCCAGCAGCTTGTCGGCCCTTGAGGACTATGGCTACACCTTC.